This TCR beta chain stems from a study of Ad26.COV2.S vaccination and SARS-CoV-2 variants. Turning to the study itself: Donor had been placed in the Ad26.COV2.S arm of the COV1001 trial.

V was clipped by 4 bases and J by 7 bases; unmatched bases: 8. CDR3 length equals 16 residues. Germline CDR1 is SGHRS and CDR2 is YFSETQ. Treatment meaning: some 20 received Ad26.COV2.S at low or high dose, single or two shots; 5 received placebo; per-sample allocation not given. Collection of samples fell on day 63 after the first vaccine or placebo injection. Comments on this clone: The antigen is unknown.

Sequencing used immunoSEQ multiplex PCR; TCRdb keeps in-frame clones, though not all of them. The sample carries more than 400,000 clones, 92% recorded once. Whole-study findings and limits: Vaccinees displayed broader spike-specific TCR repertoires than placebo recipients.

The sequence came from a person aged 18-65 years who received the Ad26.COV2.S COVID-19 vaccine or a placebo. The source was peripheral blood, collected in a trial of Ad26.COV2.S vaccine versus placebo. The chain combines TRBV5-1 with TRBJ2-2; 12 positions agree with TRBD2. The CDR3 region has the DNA TGCGCCAGCAGCCGCGGACTAGCGGGGAGTGGCGGGGAGCTGTTTTTT. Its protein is CASSRGLAGSGGELFF.